Following are 11 T cell receptor beta chains from one sample sequenced in a study of T cell responses to AZD1222 COVID-19 vaccine. TCRdb keeps only in-frame clones here, not all; method: immunoSEQ multiplex PCR. The sample shows 150,000 to 200,000 clones, around 93% of them seen only once. The source was peripheral blood, collected on day 0 of AZD1222 vaccination. The source is an adult in good health.

This chain connects TRBV7-9 to TRBJ2-3, with a weak D call TRBD2 (7 bases). The CDR3 is 19 amino acids. Germline CDR1 reads SEHNR; CDR2 reads FQNEAQ (reference sequence). V lost 5 bases and J lost 0, with 24 bases in between. The CDR3 sequence is CASSTRGGLRLPSTDTQYF. The DNA of the CDR3 is TGTGCCAGCAGCACAAGGGGGGGTCTTCGCCTCCCTAGCACAGATACGCAGTATTTT.

The CDR3 protein is CASSQVHPGGDEQFF. DNA of the CDR3: TGCGCCAGCAGCCAAGTTCACCCGGGAGGGGATGAGCAGTTCTTC. The chain carries TRBV4-1 and TRBJ2-1; 8 bases are shared with TRBD2. The CDR3 totals 15 residues. CDR1 and CDR2 (germline): MGHRA, YSYEKL. V was pared by 1 base and J by 8 bases, with 7 bases of the junction left unmatched.

This clone occurred a few times. The chain joins TRBV7-9 to TRBJ1-1; tentatively, D is TRBD1 (5 bases). Germline V lookup: CDR1 SEHNR, CDR2 FQNEAQ (reference sequence). Trimming took 3 bases from V and 2 from J, leaving 10 bases between them. The CDR3 is 14 amino acids. The DNA of the CDR3 is TGTGCCAGCAGCTTGGGGCAGTATAACACTGAAGCTTTCTTT. Translated, it gives CASSLGQYNTEAFF. Looking up the rest from reference TRBV7-9 and TRBJ1-1 gives the full variable domain: DTGVSQNPRHKITKRGQNVTFRCDPISEHNRLYWYRQTLGQGPEFLTYFQNEAQLEKSRLLSDRFSAERPKGSFSTLEIQRTEQGDSAMYLCASSLGQYNTEAFFGQGTRLTVV.

This sequence joins TRBV7-9 and TRBJ1-2; no clear D gene. Trimming removed 1 base at V and 7 bases at J, with 7 bases between. Germline values: CDR1 SEHNR, CDR2 FQNEAQ (reference sequence). CDR3 length: 12 residues. The CDR3 sequence is CASSLVRSGYTF. CDR3 nucleotides: TGTGCCAGCAGCTTAGTTAGAAGTGGCTACACCTTC.

J is TRBJ2-1 and V is TRBV7-2, with D possibly matching TRBD2 (6 bases). The V gene lost 1 base and the J gene lost 6 bases, with 10 bases spanning the gap. CDR3 size: 14 residues. The germline CDR1 and CDR2 sequences are SGHTA and FQGNSA. CDR3 DNA sequence: TGTGCCAGCAGCTTAGGACTAGGTGTCAATGAGCAGTTCTTC. Its translation: CASSLGLGVNEQFF.

J is TRBJ2-3 and V is TRBV18; 14 nucleotides match TRBD2. Trimming cost V 3 bases and J 0 bases; bases outside gene matches: 8. The germline V gene encodes CDR1 KGHSH and CDR2 LQKENI. The CDR3 covers 19 residues. Here the CDR3 reads CASSPYRTSGGTSTDTQYF. Written as DNA, the CDR3 is TGTGCCAGCTCACCGTATCGGACTAGCGGGGGGACCAGCACAGATACGCAGTATTTT.

V is TRBV28 and J is TRBJ1-2, with 8 bases matching TRBD1. CDR3 size: 16 residues. From germline, CDR1 is MDHEN and CDR2 SYDVKM. V was pared by 3 bases and J by 8 bases, with 14 bases of the junction left unmatched. Written as DNA, the CDR3 is TGTGCCAGCAGTTTTGGACAGGGCCGAAATGCTCAGGGCTACACCTTC. Translated: CASSFGQGRNAQGYTF.

This chain connects TRBV5-5 to TRBJ2-3; a possible D gene is TRBD2 (5 bases). The V gene's germline CDR1 is SGHKS and CDR2 YYEKEE (reference sequence). Trimming stripped 0 bases from V and 0 bases from J, with 11 bases between. The CDR3 is made up of 16 amino acids. CDR3 sequence: CASSLGTGSSTDTQYF. The DNA for the CDR3 is TGTGCCAGCAGCTTGGGAACGGGGTCTAGCACAGATACGCAGTATTTT.

The chain has TRBV9 and TRBJ2-7, with 8 bases aligning to TRBD1. The CDR3 sequence is 14 residues long. Trimming took 4 bases from V and 5 from J; bases not matched to a gene: 8. Germline V gene data show CDR1 as SGDLS and CDR2 as YYNGEE. The CDR3 reads CASSPRTGSDEQYF. The CDR3, as DNA: TGTGCCAGCAGCCCCCGGACAGGGAGCGACGAGCAGTACTTC.

This clone appeared a single time. CDR3 sequence reads: CASSPNRQGDGYTF. The CDR3 coding sequence is TGCGCCAGCAGCCCTAATCGACAGGGGGATGGCTACACCTTC. The genes are TRBV5-1 and TRBJ1-2; 9 nucleotides agree with TRBD1. The CDR3 totals 14 residues. The germline CDR1 and CDR2 sequences are SGHRS and YFSETQ. V shed 4 bases and J 6 bases; nucleotides not matched to a gene: 7.

The chain recombines TRBV20-1 with TRBJ2-3, with D unresolved. Trimming removed 8 bases from V and 3 bases from J, with 9 bases in between. The CDR3 loop spans 11 amino acids. The V gene's germline CDR1 is DFQATT and CDR2 SNEGSKA (reference sequence). The CDR3 DNA reads as TGCAGTCTTTGGGTGACAGATACGCAGTATTTT. Translation: CSLWVTDTQYF.